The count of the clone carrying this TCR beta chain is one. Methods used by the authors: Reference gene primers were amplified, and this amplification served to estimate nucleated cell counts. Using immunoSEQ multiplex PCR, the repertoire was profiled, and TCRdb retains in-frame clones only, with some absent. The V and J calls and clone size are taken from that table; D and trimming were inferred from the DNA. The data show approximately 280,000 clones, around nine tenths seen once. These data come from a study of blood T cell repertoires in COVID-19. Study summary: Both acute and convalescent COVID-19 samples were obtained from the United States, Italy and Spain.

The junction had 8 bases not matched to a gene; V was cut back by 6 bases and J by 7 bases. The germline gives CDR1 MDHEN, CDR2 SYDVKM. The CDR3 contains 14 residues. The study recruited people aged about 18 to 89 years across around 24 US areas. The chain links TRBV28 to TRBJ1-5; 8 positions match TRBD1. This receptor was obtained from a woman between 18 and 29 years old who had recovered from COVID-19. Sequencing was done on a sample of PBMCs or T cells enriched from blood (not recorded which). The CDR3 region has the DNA TGTGCCAGCAGAGGGGCAGGGGGCAGACAGCCCCAGCATTTT. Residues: CASRGAGGRQPQHF.